The subject of this entry is one T cell receptor (beta chain). This entry is derived from a study of control samples from healthy donors and cancer patients. The CDR3 has 15 residues. Deletions cut 5 bases from V and 4 bases from J, with 17 bases between. Looked up from germline, CDR1 is MNHEY and CDR2 is SVGAGI. Profiling relied on immunoSEQ multiplex PCR, and the TCRdb table lists in-frame clones only, not all of them. The repertoire holds 120,000 or so clones, with 85% to 95% as singletons. What was sequenced was blood. The receptor was derived from a man aged 25 to 45 in good health. The V gene is TRBV6-5, the J gene TRBJ1-1; the D is unclear. The CDR3 bases are TGTGCCAGCAGTCCGAGCGGGAGGTTGGGCACTGAAGCTTTCTTT. This translates into CASSPSGRLGTEAFF.